The present T cell receptor (beta chain) was sequenced within a study of T-cell memory formation after mild COVID-19. Points from the study as a whole: Memory cells collected pre-infection included some clones that later responded, suggesting cross-reactive memory joined.

This clonotype has more than one count but fewer than ten. Its antigen is not identified. TCRalpha and TCRbeta libraries used 5'RACE with constant-segment primers and UMIs. TCRdb passed the 5' RACE reads through MiXCR, listing each CDR3 protein once. The sample records about 260,000 distinct CDR3 sequences, around 8% being singletons. Germline V gene sequence: CDR1 DFQATT, CDR2 SNEGSKA (reference sequence). The V gene end was trimmed by 1 base and the J gene end by 4 bases; junction bases not matched to a gene: 7. The CDR3 has 15 amino acids. This TCR came from a man aged 18-30 years who had mild COVID-19 (a few samples of this study predate the infection). Cell type and time point are not known. Sequenced material: PBMCs or a T cell subset sorted from them (not recorded which). This rearrangement joins TRBV20-1 to TRBJ2-5, with 9 positions matching TRBD1. The CDR3 DNA follows: TGCAGTGCTAGAGGGGGGACAGGGTCTGGAGAGACCCAGTACTTC. Its translation: CSARGGTGSGETQYF.